Below, one T cell receptor (beta chain) is given with its context. Repertoires were generated with immunoSEQ multiplex PCR, while TCRdb's copy carries only in-frame clones and drops some. The sample consists of about 100,000 clones, about 90% of them appearing once. The data stem from a study of control samples from healthy donors and cancer patients. Trimming left V 1 base short and J 8 bases short, with 11 bases between. The CDR3 spans 13 residues. The V gene's germline CDR1 is LGHDT and CDR2 YNNKEL (reference sequence). Sequenced input: blood. The rearrangement uses TRBV3-1 (or the pseudogene TRBV3-2) and TRBJ1-2, with D possibly being TRBD1 (5 bases). The source of this sequence is a woman in her fifties or sixties in good health. The CDR3 loop reads CASSQGVRGGYTF. In DNA, the CDR3 is TGTGCCAGCAGCCAAGGGGTGCGGGGCGGCTACACCTTC.